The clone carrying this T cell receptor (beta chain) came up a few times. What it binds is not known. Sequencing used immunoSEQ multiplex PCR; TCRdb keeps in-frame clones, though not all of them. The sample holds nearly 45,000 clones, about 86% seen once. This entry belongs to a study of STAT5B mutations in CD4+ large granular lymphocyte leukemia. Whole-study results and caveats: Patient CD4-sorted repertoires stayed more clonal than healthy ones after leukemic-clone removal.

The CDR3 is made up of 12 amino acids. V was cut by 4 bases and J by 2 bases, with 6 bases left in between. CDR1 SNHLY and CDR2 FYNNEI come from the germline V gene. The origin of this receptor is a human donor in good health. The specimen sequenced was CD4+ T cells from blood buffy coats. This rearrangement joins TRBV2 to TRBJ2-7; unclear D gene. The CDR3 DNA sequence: TGTGCCAGCAGTGCTTGGGCCTACGAGCAGTACTTC. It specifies CASSAWAYEQYF.